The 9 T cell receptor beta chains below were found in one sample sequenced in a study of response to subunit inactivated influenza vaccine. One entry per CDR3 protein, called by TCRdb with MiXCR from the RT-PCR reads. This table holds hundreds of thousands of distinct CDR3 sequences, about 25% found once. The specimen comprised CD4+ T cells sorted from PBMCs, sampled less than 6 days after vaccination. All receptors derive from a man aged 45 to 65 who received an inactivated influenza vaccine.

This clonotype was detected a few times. CDR3 residues: CSARDTGLVSEAFF. The CDR3 coding sequence is TGCAGTGCTAGAGATACCGGGTTGGTGAGTGAAGCTTTCTTT. V usage is TRBV20-1 and J usage is TRBJ1-1; D is uncertain. Germline CDR1 DFQATT, CDR2 SNEGSKA (reference sequence). The CDR3 contains 14 residues. Trimming stripped 0 bases from V and 7 bases from J, with 15 bases between.

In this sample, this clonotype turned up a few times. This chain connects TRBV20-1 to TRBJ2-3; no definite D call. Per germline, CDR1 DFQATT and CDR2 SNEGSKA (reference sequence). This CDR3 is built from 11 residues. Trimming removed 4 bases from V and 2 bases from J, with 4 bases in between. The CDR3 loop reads CSATNTDTQYF. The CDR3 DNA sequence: TGCAGTGCTACCAACACAGATACGCAGTATTTT.

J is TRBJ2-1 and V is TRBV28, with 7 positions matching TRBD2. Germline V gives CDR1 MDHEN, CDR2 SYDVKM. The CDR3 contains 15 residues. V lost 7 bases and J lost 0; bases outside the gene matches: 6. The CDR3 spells CASTSGGSSYNEQFF. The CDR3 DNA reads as TGTGCCAGCACCTCGGGCGGGAGCTCCTACAATGAGCAGTTCTTC.

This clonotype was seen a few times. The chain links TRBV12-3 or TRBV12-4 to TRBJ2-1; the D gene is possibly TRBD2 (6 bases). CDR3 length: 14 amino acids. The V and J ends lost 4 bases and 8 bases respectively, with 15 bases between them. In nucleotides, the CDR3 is TGTGCCAGCAGTTCGTGGGGCGGGAAGGATGAGCAGTTCTTC. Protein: CASSSWGGKDEQFF.

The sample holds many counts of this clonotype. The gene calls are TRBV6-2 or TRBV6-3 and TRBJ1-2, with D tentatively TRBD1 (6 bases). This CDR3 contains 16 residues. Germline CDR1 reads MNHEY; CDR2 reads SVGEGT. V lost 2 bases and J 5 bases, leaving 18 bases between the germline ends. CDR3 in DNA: TGTGCCAGCAGTTACATTCCACGGAGGGGGTATTATGGCTACACCTTC. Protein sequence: CASSYIPRRGYYGYTF.

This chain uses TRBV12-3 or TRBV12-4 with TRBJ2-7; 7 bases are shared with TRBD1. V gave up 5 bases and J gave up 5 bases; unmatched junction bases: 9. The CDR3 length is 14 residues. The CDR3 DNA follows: TGTGCCAGCAGTGCGTCAGGGGGTTTGAACGAGCAGTACTTC. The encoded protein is CASSASGGLNEQYF.

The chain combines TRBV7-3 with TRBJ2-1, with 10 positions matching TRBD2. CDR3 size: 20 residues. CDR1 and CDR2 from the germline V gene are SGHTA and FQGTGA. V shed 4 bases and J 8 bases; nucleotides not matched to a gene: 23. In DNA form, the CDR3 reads TGTGCCAGCAGCTCAAAACCCGAAGGAGCGGGAGGGCCGATGTCACATGAGCAGTTCTTC. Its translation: CASSSKPEGAGGPMSHEQFF.

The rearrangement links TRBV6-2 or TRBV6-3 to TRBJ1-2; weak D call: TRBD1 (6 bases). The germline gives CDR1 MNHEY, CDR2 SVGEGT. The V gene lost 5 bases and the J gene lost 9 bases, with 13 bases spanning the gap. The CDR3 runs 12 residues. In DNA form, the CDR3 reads TGTGCCAGCAGTCAAAACAGGGATCGCTACACCTTC. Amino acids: CASSQNRDRYTF.

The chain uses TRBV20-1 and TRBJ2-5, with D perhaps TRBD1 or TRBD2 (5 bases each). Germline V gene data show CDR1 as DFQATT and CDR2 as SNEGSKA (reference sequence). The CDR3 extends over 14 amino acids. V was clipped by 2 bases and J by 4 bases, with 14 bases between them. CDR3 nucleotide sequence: TGCAGTGCTAGACTCGGGACGCTGCCAGAGACCCAGTACTTC. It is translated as CSARLGTLPETQYF.